A selection of T cell receptor beta chains follows, all from one sample in a study of human T cells and chemical hapten exposure. TCRdb called the RACE reads again in MiXCR, with one record for every CDR3 protein. This sample has roughly 120,000 distinct CDR3 sequences; approximately 10% occur once, and the top ten carry approximately 2%. Input material: whole blood. These TCRs come from a male donor in good health. Some clones in this sample may be carry-over from other donors' samples. Both conserved end residues are part of each CDR3. Fields, in order: D gene, J gene, clone size, V gene, CDR3 protein, CDR3 DNA. D genes are given only for firm matches. Clone size is stated in some rows and not others, as once, few, many or a class when expanded.

>TRBD2|TRBJ2-5|-|TRBV25-1
CASSEDWRGEGETQYF
TGTGCCAGCAGTGAAGATTGGCGGGGGGAGGGAGAGACCCAGTACTTC
>TRBD2|TRBJ2-3|few|TRBV7-8
CASSRARVGRFPTSTDTQYF
TGTGCCAGCAGCAGAGCAAGGGTCGGGAGGTTCCCCACTAGCACAGATACGCAGTATTTT
>-|TRBJ2-6|many|TRBV29-1
CSVEAGKGSGANVLTF
TGCAGCGTTGAAGCAGGGAAGGGCTCTGGGGCCAACGTCCTGACTTTC
>TRBD2|TRBJ2-3|once|TRBV6-5
CASSSLRTSGSTDTQYF
TGTGCCAGCAGTTCTTTACGGACTAGCGGCAGCACAGATACGCAGTATTTT
>-|TRBJ1-2|many|TRBV27
CASSLSSPTYGYTF
TGTGCCAGCAGTTTATCGAGTCCGACCTATGGCTACACCTTC
>-|TRBJ2-3|many|TRBV27
CASSLLSSPSTDTQYF
TGTGCCAGCAGTCTACTTTCTTCCCCTAGCACAGATACGCAGTATTTT
>TRBD1|TRBJ2-5|-|TRBV20-1
CSATGTGGSETQYF
TGCAGTGCTACCGGGACAGGGGGCTCGGAGACCCAGTACTTC
>-|TRBJ2-3|-|TRBV7-2
CASRRTDTQYF
TGTGCCAGCAGACGAACAGATACGCAGTATTTT
>-|TRBJ1-1|few|TRBV20-1
CSASGQQDTEAFF
TGCAGTGCTAGTGGACAGCAGGACACTGAAGCTTTCTTT
>-|TRBJ2-1|few|TRBV7-9
CASSKRAPYNEQFF
TGTGCCAGCAGCAAACGGGCTCCCTACAATGAGCAGTTCTTC
>-|TRBJ1-1|-|TRBV12-3/TRBV12-4
CASSLDPNTEAFF
TGTGCCAGCAGTTTGGACCCGAACACTGAAGCTTTCTTT
>-|TRBJ1-6|few|TRBV6-2/TRBV6-3
CASSRTEGPNSPLHF
TGTGCCAGCAGCCGAACCGAGGGGCCCAATTCACCCCTCCACTTT
>TRBD1|TRBJ2-7|few|TRBV14
CASSQVFGTATYEQYF
TGTGCCAGCAGCCAAGTATTTGGGACAGCCACCTACGAGCAGTACTTC
>TRBD1|TRBJ1-1|many|TRBV6-6
CASNAYRGSNTEAFF
TGTGCCAGCAACGCCTACAGGGGTTCGAACACTGAAGCTTTCTTT
>-|TRBJ2-1|few|TRBV7-2
CASSPGTDYNEQFF
TGTGCCAGCAGCCCTGGGACGGATTACAATGAGCAGTTCTTC
>TRBD2|TRBJ2-1|-|TRBV24-1
CATSESGLAVDEQFF
TGTGCCACCAGTGAATCGGGACTAGCGGTCGATGAGCAGTTCTTC
>-|TRBJ1-2|-|TRBV9
CASTRGGDSSIGMYGYTF
TGTGCCAGCACCCGGGGAGGGGATAGTAGTATTGGGATGTATGGCTACACCTTC
>-|TRBJ1-1|few|TRBV2
CASSLEQLNTEAFF
TGTGCCAGCAGTTTGGAACAGCTGAACACTGAAGCTTTCTTT
>-|TRBJ1-2|-|TRBV27
CASSLGRRDGYTF
TGTGCCAGCAGTTTAGGGAGAAGGGATGGCTACACCTTC
>TRBD1|TRBJ2-1|-|TRBV28
CASSLTGEGQFF
TGTGCCAGCAGTCTTACAGGGGAAGGGCAGTTCTTC
>-|TRBJ2-3|-|TRBV7-2
CASGLRRTTDTQYF
TGTGCCAGCGGCTTAAGGCGGACCACAGATACGCAGTATTTT
>-|TRBJ2-5|-|TRBV14
CASSQGNGPGQETQYF
TGTGCCAGCAGCCAAGGAAATGGACCGGGGCAAGAGACCCAGTACTTC
>-|TRBJ2-7|many|TRBV6-2/TRBV6-3
CASSHTSSYEQYF
TGTGCCAGCTCTCACACCAGCTCCTACGAGCAGTACTTC
>TRBD1|TRBJ2-7|-|TRBV10-3
CAISGATGGYEQYF
TGTGCCATCAGTGGTGCGACAGGGGGCTACGAGCAGTACTTC
>TRBD2|TRBJ2-1|-|TRBV9
CASGRAGVNEQFF
TGTGCCAGCGGGAGGGCCGGGGTCAATGAGCAGTTCTTC
>TRBD1|TRBJ2-1|once|TRBV6-5
CASSYSRGYNKQFF
TGTGCCAGCAGTTACTCCAGGGGGTACAATAAGCAGTTCTTC
>TRBD1|TRBJ1-1|-|TRBV18
CVSSPRETGEAFF
TGTGTCAGCTCACCACGTGAGACAGGGGAAGCTTTCTTT
>TRBD1|TRBJ1-2|-|TRBV29-1
CSVEVPDRGSYGYTF
TGCAGCGTTGAGGTCCCGGACAGGGGATCTTATGGCTACACCTTC
>-|TRBJ2-1|many|TRBV6-2/TRBV6-3
CASSTRESSYNEQFF
TGTGCCAGCTCCACCCGAGAGAGCTCCTACAATGAGCAGTTCTTC
>-|TRBJ1-1|-|TRBV27
CASSFRAGRSNMNTEAFF
TGTGCCAGCAGTTTTCGCGCCGGCAGGAGTAATATGAACACTGAAGCTTTCTTT
>-|TRBJ1-2|-|TRBV28
CASSPAGSNYGYTF
TGTGCCAGCAGTCCGGCAGGGTCTAACTATGGCTACACCTTC
>TRBD1|TRBJ2-7|-|TRBV7-9
CASSFTGVLQNEQYF
TGTGCCAGCAGCTTCACAGGGGTCTTGCAGAACGAGCAGTACTTC
>-|TRBJ1-5|many|TRBV6-2/TRBV6-3
CASSPEGGSNQPQHF
TGTGCCAGCAGTCCCGAGGGAGGATCCAATCAGCCCCAGCATTTT
>-|TRBJ2-2|-|TRBV29-1
CSVPLPTNTGELFF
TGCAGCGTTCCTCTACCAACCAACACCGGGGAGCTGTTTTTT
>TRBD2|TRBJ2-3|many|TRBV10-3
CAIRDLAGGESTTDTQYF
TGTGCCATTAGAGATCTAGCGGGAGGGGAGTCCACCACAGATACGCAGTATTTT
>-|TRBJ1-3|many|TRBV18
CASSRLLPSGNTIYF
TGTGCCAGCTCACGTTTGCTACCCTCTGGAAACACCATATATTTT
>TRBD1|TRBJ2-5|-|TRBV5-5
CASSLGQVLQGEETQYF
TGTGCCAGCAGCTTGGGTCAAGTATTGCAGGGGGAAGAGACCCAGTACTTC
>TRBD2|TRBJ2-3|few|TRBV20-1
CSATSNSGSTDTQYF
TGCAGTGCTACAAGTAATAGCGGGAGCACAGATACGCAGTATTTT
>TRBD2|TRBJ2-3|few|TRBV7-2
CASSKTSGSGPDTQYF
TGTGCCAGCAGCAAGACTAGCGGGAGTGGGCCAGATACGCAGTATTTT
>TRBD1|TRBJ2-5|-|TRBV11-2
CASSLPGGRQTQYF
TGTGCCAGCAGCCTCCCAGGGGGCAGACAGACCCAGTACTTC
>TRBD2|TRBJ2-3|many|TRBV7-9
CASSSSGGSSTDTQYF
TGTGCCAGCAGCTCTAGCGGGGGATCGAGCACAGATACGCAGTATTTT
>TRBD1|TRBJ2-5|few|TRBV20-1
CSAREDRGEETQYF
TGCAGTGCTAGAGAGGACAGGGGGGAAGAGACCCAGTACTTC
>-|TRBJ2-2|few|TRBV21-1
CASSKGPRSRRHGELFF
TGTGCCAGCAGCAAGGGTCCACGCTCCCGGCGCCACGGGGAGCTGTTTTTT
>-|TRBJ1-1|few|TRBV2
CASILQGIEAFF
TGTGCCAGCATTTTACAGGGAATTGAAGCTTTCTTT
>-|TRBJ2-7|few|TRBV20-1
CSARRGLAYEQYF
TGCAGTGCTAGACGGGGTTTGGCCTACGAGCAGTACTTC
>-|TRBJ2-5|many|TRBV29-1
CSVDGAEETQYF
TGCAGCGTTGACGGGGCAGAAGAGACCCAGTACTTC
>TRBD2|TRBJ2-1|few|TRBV19
CASSHWGGNNEQFF
TGTGCCAGTAGTCATTGGGGGGGGAACAATGAGCAGTTCTTC
>TRBD2|TRBJ2-1|-|TRBV11-3
CASSLKLAGAADEQFF
TGTGCCAGCAGCTTAAAACTAGCGGGAGCGGCGGATGAGCAGTTCTTC
>TRBD1|TRBJ2-7|many|TRBV4-3
CASSHLPRQGNKYEQYF
TGCGCCAGCAGCCATCTACCCCGACAGGGGAACAAGTACGAGCAGTACTTC
>-|TRBJ2-1|-|TRBV3-1
CASSRDGSSYNEQFF
TGTGCCAGCAGCCGGGACGGGAGCTCCTACAATGAGCAGTTCTTC
>TRBD1|TRBJ2-5|few|TRBV6-1
CASSEPGGRETQYF
TGTGCCAGCAGTGAACCAGGGGGAAGGGAGACCCAGTACTTC
>-|TRBJ1-4|few|TRBV4-1
CASSLLGGELFF
TGCGCCAGCAGCCTTCTAGGGGGAGAACTGTTTTTT
>-|TRBJ1-1|few|TRBV18
CASLGTGDFTEAFF
TGTGCCAGTTTAGGGACCGGGGACTTCACTGAAGCTTTCTTT
>TRBD2|TRBJ2-3|few|TRBV20-1
CSAPRGLAASTDTQYF
TGCAGTGCCCCAAGGGGCCTAGCGGCTAGCACAGATACGCAGTATTTT